The 15 T cell receptor beta chains presented below share a single source sample, sequenced in a study of blood T cell repertoires in COVID-19 (dated by TCRdb to between 2020 and 2021). Library preparation was by the immunoSEQ multiplex PCR assay. This immuneACCESS table, as held by TCRdb, lists in-frame sequences with V and J called but not all clones. Of the missing ones, under half trace to an unresolved V gene in checked studies; the others have no known cause. For this sample there are roughly 120,000 clones; roughly 82% appear just once. The ten largest account for approximately 5% of the sample. The sequencing input was peripheral blood. These TCRs come from a human donor in a cohort sampled during active COVID-19.

V and J are TRBV5-1 and TRBJ2-1; 13 nucleotides match TRBD2. The CDR3 consists of 14 residues. Germline loops: CDR1 SGHRS, CDR2 YFSETQ. Unmatched junction bases numbered 4, after V lost 4 bases and J lost 9 bases. The CDR3 sequence is CASSPGLAGSEQFF. For the CDR3, the DNA is TGCGCCAGCAGCCCGGGACTAGCGGGATCTGAGCAGTTCTTC.

J is TRBJ1-1 and V is TRBV30; the match to TRBD1 covers 8 bases. The V gene end was trimmed by 4 bases and the J gene end by 3 bases; junction bases not matched to a gene: 4. Per the germline V gene, CDR1 is GTSNPN and CDR2 is SVGIG (reference sequence). This CDR3 is 13 amino acids long. In DNA form, the CDR3 reads TGTGCCTGGAAGACGGACAGGGACACTGAAGCTTTCTTT. Translation gives CAWKTDRDTEAFF.

This chain joins TRBV7-3 and TRBJ1-1, with 11 bases lining up with TRBD1. Germline CDR1 and CDR2: SGHTA and FQGTGA. The V gene end was trimmed by 5 bases and the J gene end by 3 bases; junction bases not matched to a gene: 11. The CDR3 covers 17 residues. The CDR3 DNA reads as TGTGCCAGCAGCCCTTACACCGGACAGGGGGCGGACACTGAAGCTTTCTTT. Protein product: CASSPYTGQGADTEAFF.

The V and J genes are TRBV5-1 and TRBJ2-1, with TRBD2 matching over 11 bases. Germline V gene data show CDR1 as SGHRS and CDR2 as YFSETQ. V gave up 0 bases and J gave up 8 bases; unmatched junction bases: 13. The CDR3 is 18 amino acids. As DNA, the CDR3 is TGCGCCAGCAGCTTGGCCGAGGGGTTACTAGCGGGAGCGGATGAGCAGTTCTTC. This sequence encodes CASSLAEGLLAGADEQFF.

The CDR3 region is CASSPYKESNYEQYF. CDR3 in DNA: TGTGCCAGCAGCCCTTATAAGGAGAGCAACTACGAGCAGTACTTC. J is TRBJ2-7 and V is TRBV7-8; no clear D. V lost 5 bases to trimming and J lost 3 bases, with 17 bases between them. Germline V CDR1 and CDR2: SGHVS, FQNEAQ. The CDR3 is 15 residues long.

V is TRBV30 and J is TRBJ2-2; 8 positions agree with TRBD1. The CDR3 length is 14 residues. CDR1 is GTSNPN, CDR2 SVGIG, per germline (reference sequence). V shed 3 bases, J shed 5 bases, and the junction held 5 bases outside the gene matches. In DNA, the CDR3 is TGTGCCTGGAGAACAGGGGGTCTTACCGGGGAGCTGTTTTTT. As protein: CAWRTGGLTGELFF.

The chain couples TRBV25-1 to TRBJ1-6, with no clear D. CDR3 length: 15 amino acids. With 1 base removed from V and 6 bases from J, the gap between germline ends came to 10 bases. Per the germline V gene, CDR1 is MGHDK and CDR2 is SYGVNS. CDR3 region: CASSESYRPNSPLHF. CDR3 nucleotide sequence: TGTGCCAGCAGTGAATCGTACAGACCTAATTCACCCCTCCACTTT.

J is TRBJ2-2 and V is TRBV10-1; perhaps TRBD1 as D (5 bases). Germline V gene sequence: CDR1 WNHNN, CDR2 SYGVQD (reference sequence). The CDR3 spans 13 residues. The V gene lost 4 bases and the J gene lost 7 bases, with 10 bases spanning the gap. DNA for the CDR3: TGCGCCAGCAGTGCTGTAGGGGTCGGGGAGCTGTTTTTT. It is translated as CASSAVGVGELFF.

This chain joins TRBV7-9 and TRBJ2-1, with D possibly TRBD2 on 5 matching bases. Germline CDR1 and CDR2: SEHNR and FQNEAQ (reference sequence). The V gene lost 6 bases and the J gene lost 0 bases, with 9 bases spanning the gap. The CDR3 has 14 amino acids. CDR3 in DNA: TGTGCCAGCAGGCCGGGATTCTCCTACAATGAGCAGTTCTTC. This sequence encodes CASRPGFSYNEQFF.

The rearrangement links TRBV6-5 to TRBJ2-3; 11 bases line up with TRBD2. V gave up 0 bases and J gave up 5 bases; unmatched junction bases: 4. The CDR3 is 16 residues long. Germline V gene lookup returns CDR1 MNHEY and CDR2 SVGAGI. The CDR3 DNA reads as TGTGCCAGCAGTTACTCTAGCGGGAGGGCCGTAGATACGCAGTATTTT. This translates into CASSYSSGRAVDTQYF.

J is TRBJ1-2 and V is TRBV6-5; 9 bases map to TRBD1. V gave up 2 bases and J gave up 6 bases; unmatched junction bases: 4. Germline V gives CDR1 MNHEY, CDR2 SVGAGI. The CDR3 is 14 amino acids. The CDR3 loop is CASSYLRTGDGYTF. DNA for the CDR3: TGTGCCAGCAGTTACCTCCGGACAGGGGATGGCTACACCTTC.

The chain uses TRBV28 and TRBJ1-1; 7 bases are a match to TRBD1. The germline V gene has CDR1 MDHEN and CDR2 SYDVKM. The length of the CDR3 is 15 residues. Trimming at V came to 4 bases and at J to 10 bases, leaving 15 bases not matched to a gene. CDR3 sequence (DNA): TGTGCCAGCAGTTCCGCCGGGCCTGACAGGGTTGGAGCTTTCTTT. Its protein is CASSSAGPDRVGAFF.

The V and J genes are TRBV14 and TRBJ1-2; 7 nucleotides match TRBD1. Germline CDR1 SGHDN, CDR2 FVKESK. The ends lost 1 base at V and 3 bases at J; junction bases unmatched: 2. The CDR3 consists of 14 residues. The CDR3, as DNA: TGTGCCAGCAGCCAAGGGGACAGTGACTATGGCTACACCTTC. Its translation: CASSQGDSDYGYTF.

V is TRBV12-5 and J is TRBJ1-5; TRBD1 matches 8 bases. Per germline, CDR1 LGHNT and CDR2 FRNRAP. The CDR3 contains 15 residues. V lost 7 bases, J lost 3 bases, and 8 bases stayed unmatched. The CDR3 loop reads CASASGTGDNQPQHF. The CDR3 region has the DNA TGTGCTAGTGCCTCGGGGACAGGAGACAATCAGCCCCAGCATTTT.

The chain recombines TRBV4-1 with TRBJ2-5, with 7 bases matching TRBD1. Germline loops: CDR1 MGHRA, CDR2 YSYEKL. CDR3 length: 15 residues. V shed 0 bases and J 4 bases; nucleotides not matched to a gene: 5. Written as DNA, the CDR3 is TGCGCCAGCAGCCAAGATCTAGGGGGCCTAGAGACCCAGTACTTC. Protein sequence: CASSQDLGGLETQYF.